The 27 T cell receptor beta chains presented below share a single source sample, sequenced in a study of OX40 agonist ivuxolimab in advanced cancers. The method was immunoSEQ multiplex PCR; TCRdb's version includes in-frame clones alone and lacks a portion of them. The sample holds 20,000 to 30,000 clones; approximately 79% are singletons and the top ten take about 23%. The material was CD4+ or CD8+ T cells sorted from blood, obtained in a trial of the OX40 agonist ivuxolimab. These receptors all come from an adult with an advanced solid tumor such as melanoma, head and neck, liver or kidney cancer.

This clone was seen only a few times. This chain connects TRBV6-1 to TRBJ1-4, with D uncertain. The V end was cut by 5 bases, the J end by 8 bases, with 15 bases between. The CDR3 totals 14 residues. Germline-derived CDR1 and CDR2 are MNHNS and SASEGT. The CDR3 spells CASSLTAEREKLFF. CDR3 DNA sequence: TGTGCCAGCAGTCTGACCGCGGAACGCGAAAAACTGTTTTTT.

The chain links TRBV27 to TRBJ2-1; no clear D. This CDR3 is 13 amino acids long. The V and J ends lost 5 bases and 10 bases respectively, with 15 bases between them. CDR1 MNHEY and CDR2 SMNVEV come from the germline V gene (reference sequence). The CDR3 sequence: CASSPGRSREQFF. CDR3 nucleotide sequence: TGTGCCAGCAGTCCCGGACGGAGTCGAGAGCAGTTCTTC.

This clone has a handful of counts. Other DNA sequences within the sample encode an identical CDR3. This rearrangement joins TRBV9 to TRBJ2-3, with TRBD2 identical over 9 bases. CDR1 and CDR2 (germline): SGDLS, YYNGEE. Trimming cost V 0 bases and J 1 base; bases outside gene matches: 3. The CDR3 contains 16 residues. CDR3 residues: CASSVVASGGTDTQYF. DNA of the CDR3: TGTGCCAGCAGCGTAGTGGCTAGCGGGGGCACAGATACGCAGTATTTT.

The V gene is TRBV27, the J gene TRBJ2-1, with 8 bases identical to TRBD2. Germline CDR1 MNHEY, CDR2 SMNVEV (reference sequence). The CDR3 is 16 residues long. V lost 0 bases, J lost 4 bases, and 5 bases stayed unmatched. CDR3 loop: CASSLSIPSGYNEQFF. In DNA, the CDR3 is TGTGCCAGCAGTTTATCGATACCTAGCGGGTACAATGAGCAGTTCTTC.

V is TRBV4-2 and J is TRBJ2-7; D might be TRBD2 (5 bases). CDR1 is LGHNA and CDR2 is YNFKEQ in the germline V gene. V lost 4 bases, J lost 3 bases, and 10 bases lay in between. CDR3 size: 13 residues. The CDR3 region is CASSLLAGYEQYF. The CDR3, as DNA: TGTGCCAGCAGCCTTCTTGCGGGCTACGAGCAGTACTTC.

This chain uses TRBV4-1 with TRBJ1-2; possible D gene TRBD1, 6 bases. This CDR3 spans 14 amino acids. Germline CDR1 MGHRA, CDR2 YSYEKL. Trimming removed 0 bases from V and 8 bases from J, with 13 bases in between. The CDR3 DNA is TGCGCCAGCAGCCAAGACAATGTCGGGGGCGGCTACACCTTC. It specifies CASSQDNVGGGYTF.

This sequence joins TRBV27 and TRBJ1-4; the D gene is possibly TRBD1 (6 bases). The ends were cut back, 5 bases at V and 0 bases at J, with 13 bases in the middle. Germline CDR1 and CDR2: MNHEY and SMNVEV (reference sequence). CDR3 length: 16 amino acids. The CDR3 nucleotides are TGTGCCAGCAGTCCTTGGACAGTCACAACTAATGAAAAACTGTTTTTT. This sequence encodes CASSPWTVTTNEKLFF.

The rearrangement uses TRBV27 and TRBJ1-5; unclear D gene. V was shortened by 5 bases and J by 9 bases, with 14 bases between the two germline ends. This CDR3 spans 13 amino acids. Germline loops: CDR1 MNHEY, CDR2 SMNVEV (reference sequence). The CDR3, as DNA: TGTGCCAGCAGTCCCTACCCGGAGGGGCCCCAGCATTTT. Its protein is CASSPYPEGPQHF.

The chain couples TRBV5-4 to TRBJ2-7; D possibly corresponds to TRBD1 (6 bases). Trimming removed 0 bases from V and 3 bases from J, with 7 bases in between. CDR3 size: 13 residues. Germline-derived CDR1 and CDR2 are SGHNT and YYREEE (reference sequence). Written as DNA, the CDR3 is TGTGCCAGCAGCTTGGTGGACAGCTACGAGCAGTACTTC. It codes for CASSLVDSYEQYF. The whole variable domain, filled in from reference TRBV5-4 and TRBJ2-7, reads ETGVTQSPTHLIKTRGQQVTLRCSSQSGHNTVSWYQQALGQGPQFIFQYYREEENGRGNFPPRFSGLQFPNYSSELNVNALELDDSALYLCASSLVDSYEQYFGPGTRLTVT.

The chain combines TRBV6-5 with TRBJ1-1, with D possibly matching TRBD1 (5 bases). The CDR3 is 13 amino acids. The V gene's germline CDR1 is MNHEY and CDR2 SVGAGI. Trimming took 6 bases from V and 1 from J, leaving 9 bases between them. The CDR3: CASRAGGNTEAFF. DNA for the CDR3: TGTGCCAGCAGGGCGGGGGGGAACACTGAAGCTTTCTTT.

The chain couples TRBV5-1 to TRBJ2-3; 12 bases agree with TRBD2. The CDR3 is 18 amino acids. V gave up 3 bases and J gave up 5 bases; unmatched junction bases: 13. Per germline, CDR1 SGHRS and CDR2 YFSETQ. In DNA form, the CDR3 reads TGCGCCAGCAGCTACTTCGTCTCGACTAGCGGGAGAATAGATACGCAGTATTTT. Protein product: CASSYFVSTSGRIDTQYF.

CDR3 DNA sequence: TGTGCCAGCAGCCCTGACAGCTACGAGCAGTACTTC. Protein sequence: CASSPDSYEQYF. The chain recombines TRBV9 with TRBJ2-7, with a tentative D call TRBD1 (5 bases). Germline loops: CDR1 SGDLS, CDR2 YYNGEE. The CDR3 runs to 12 residues. The ends were cut back, 4 bases at V and 3 bases at J, with 8 bases in the middle.

The chain employs TRBV7-6 and TRBJ2-7; possibly TRBD1 or TRBD2 for D (5 bases each). The CDR3 runs 14 residues. The V gene's germline CDR1 is SGHVS and CDR2 FNYEAQ. The ends were cut back, 5 bases at V and 3 bases at J, with 14 bases in the middle. This chain's CDR3 is CASSQIGTDYEQYF. The CDR3 coding sequence is TGTGCCAGCAGCCAGATCGGGACGGACTACGAGCAGTACTTC. The entire variable domain, with the rest obtained from reference TRBV7-6 and TRBJ2-7, is as follows: GAGVSQSPRYKVTKRGQDVALRCDPISGHVSLYWYRQALGQGPEFLTYFNYEAQQDKSGLPNDRFSAERPEGSISTLTIQRTEQRDSAMYRCASSQIGTDYEQYFGPGTRLTVT.

The rearrangement uses TRBV6-5 and TRBJ2-1, with D unresolved. The CDR3 is 13 residues long. With 5 bases removed from V and 0 bases from J, the gap between germline ends came to 5 bases. In germline, CDR1 is MNHEY, CDR2 SVGAGI. CDR3 coding DNA: TGTGCCAGCAGTCGGAGCTCCTACAATGAGCAGTTCTTC. As protein: CASSRSSYNEQFF.

This chain links TRBV19 with TRBJ2-1; 7 bases fit TRBD1. V was clipped by 7 bases and J by 4 bases; unmatched bases: 10. CDR1 is LNHDA and CDR2 is SQIVND in the germline V gene (reference sequence). The CDR3 has 15 amino acids. This chain's CDR3 is CASTIGDSRYNEQFF. The CDR3 DNA reads as TGTGCCAGTACCATAGGGGACAGCCGTTACAATGAGCAGTTCTTC.

This clone was detected only once. This rearrangement joins TRBV6-4 to TRBJ1-2; 7 bases fit TRBD1. Trimming at V came to 5 bases and at J to 0 bases, leaving 9 bases not matched to a gene. CDR3 size: 16 residues. Germline V gene data show CDR1 as MRHNA and CDR2 as SNTAGT. The CDR3 DNA reads TGTGCCAGCAGTTACGCGGGGCAGGGGGCTAACTATGGCTACACCTTC. Its translation: CASSYAGQGANYGYTF.

The rearrangement uses TRBV7-3 and TRBJ1-2, with D maybe TRBD1 (5 bases). V lost 5 bases and J 5 bases, leaving 12 bases between the germline ends. Germline V gene lookup returns CDR1 SGHTA and CDR2 FQGTGA. This CDR3 is 13 amino acids long. This CDR3 is CASSPPDRYGYTF. DNA of the CDR3: TGTGCCAGCAGCCCTCCCGACAGATATGGCTACACCTTC.

The V gene is TRBV4-1, the J gene TRBJ2-7; D call uncertain. CDR3 length: 17 residues. The germline V gene encodes CDR1 MGHRA and CDR2 YSYEKL. V was cut by 2 bases and J by 3 bases, with 20 bases left in between. The CDR3 reads CASSQYEAGDRGYEQYF. The CDR3 DNA follows: TGCGCCAGCAGCCAATACGAGGCAGGAGATCGAGGCTACGAGCAGTACTTC.

CDR3 sequence reads: CASSFYNEQFF. DNA for the CDR3: TGTGCCAGCAGTTTCTACAATGAGCAGTTCTTC. The genes are TRBV27 and TRBJ2-1; no definite D call. Germline CDR1 MNHEY, CDR2 SMNVEV (reference sequence). This CDR3 is built from 11 residues. Trimming cost V 3 bases and J 3 bases, with 0 bases left between them.

The chain carries TRBV7-3 and TRBJ2-3; maybe TRBD2 (6 bases). CDR3 length: 15 residues. Trimming stripped 4 bases from V and 0 bases from J, with 11 bases between. CDR1 and CDR2 (germline): SGHTA, FQGTGA. CDR3 region: CASSYAGLSTDTQYF. The CDR3 DNA follows: TGTGCCAGCAGCTACGCGGGGTTAAGCACAGATACGCAGTATTTT.

This clone was found a few times. The chain combines TRBV7-7 with TRBJ2-7; TRBD1 aligns across 8 bases. V lost 2 bases, J lost 4 bases, and 7 bases stayed unmatched. CDR1 is SSHAT and CDR2 is FNYEAQ in the germline V gene (reference sequence). The CDR3 is 15 residues long. CDR3 nucleotides: TGTGCCAGCAGCTTATTCCCAGGGGGCGAATACGAGCAGTACTTC. It codes for CASSLFPGGEYEQYF.

This rearrangement joins TRBV4-1 to TRBJ1-1, with a weak D call TRBD1 (5 bases). The CDR3 totals 15 residues. Germline V gives CDR1 MGHRA, CDR2 YSYEKL. The germline V and J ends were trimmed by 0 bases and 1 base, with 9 bases remaining between them. DNA of the CDR3: TGCGCCAGCAGCCAAGATTGGCAGGGGAACACTGAAGCTTTCTTT. It encodes CASSQDWQGNTEAFF.

The chain couples TRBV18 to TRBJ2-7, with no clear D. Looked up from germline, CDR1 is KGHSH and CDR2 is LQKENI. The CDR3 runs 13 residues. Trimming took off 0 bases at V and 4 bases at J, with 7 bases between the two ends. The DNA of the CDR3 is TGTGCCAGCTCACCACCCGATAGTTACGAGCAGTACTTC. Its protein is CASSPPDSYEQYF.

The genes are TRBV9 and TRBJ2-2; 8 positions agree with TRBD2. CDR1 is SGDLS and CDR2 is YYNGEE in the germline V gene. With V trimmed by 4 bases and J by 3 bases, 5 bases remained unmatched. This CDR3 has 15 residues. Here the CDR3 reads CASSLRSGDTGELFF. The DNA for the CDR3 is TGTGCCAGCAGCCTCCGTAGCGGGGACACCGGGGAGCTGTTTTTT.

To note about this clone: The germline gene is not matched at one end of the junction; a read error may be the cause. The chain recombines TRBV19 with TRBJ1-2, with TRBD1 as a possible D gene (6 bases). The V gene's germline CDR1 is LNHDA and CDR2 SQIVND (reference sequence). The CDR3 loop spans 11 amino acids. The DNA of the CDR3 is TGTGCCAGTAGCCTGGCGGGGGGCTCCACCTTC. Translation gives CASSLAGGSTF. Together with reference TRBV19 and TRBJ1-2, the CDR3 gives the full variable domain: DGGITQSPKYLFRKEGQNVTLSCEQNLNHDAMYWYRQDPGQGLRLIYYSQIVNDFQKGDIAEGYSVSREKKESFPLTVTSAQKNPTAFYLCASSLAGGSTFGSGTRLTVV.

This clone was recorded only once. This chain links TRBV27 with TRBJ1-5; D is uncertain. CDR3 length: 14 amino acids. V shed 6 bases and J shed 4 bases, with 13 bases lying between them. Germline V lookup: CDR1 MNHEY, CDR2 SMNVEV (reference sequence). In DNA, the CDR3 is TGTGCCAGCAGAGTTTGGGCAGGTAATCAGCCCCAGCATTTT. Amino acid sequence: CASRVWAGNQPQHF.

This clone occurred a few times. The rearrangement uses TRBV6-5 and TRBJ2-5; TRBD2 matches at 8 bases. The V and J ends lost 6 bases and 1 base, in that order; junction bases with no gene match: 10. The CDR3 extends over 16 amino acids. Germline assignment: CDR1 MNHEY and CDR2 SVGAGI. The CDR3 spells CASSYGRGPGQETQYF. For the CDR3, the DNA is TGTGCCAGCAGCTACGGGAGGGGCCCGGGCCAAGAGACCCAGTACTTC.